The rows below give T cell receptor beta chains drawn from one sample of a study of T cell responses to AZD1222 COVID-19 vaccine. Clones were read by immunoSEQ multiplex PCR, and TCRdb kept only the in-frame ones, dropping some. The sample carries 150,000 to 180,000 clones, around nine tenths recorded once. Here the sequenced sample was peripheral blood, taken 28 days after the second AZD1222 dose. These receptors were obtained from an adult who received the AZD1222 COVID-19 vaccine. Both conserved end residues are part of each CDR3. The D gene is left open where the match is weak. A clone size is listed for some rows: how often the clone was seen (once, few, many), or a class if it is expanded.

abundance | d_gene | j_gene | v_gene | CDR3aa | CDR3nt
few | NA | TRBJ1-3 | TRBV6-5 | CASSSRTGVSGNTIYF | TGTGCCAGCAGTTCACGTACGGGCGTATCTGGAAACACCATATATTTT
NA | TRBD1 | TRBJ1-2 | TRBV6-5 | CASRDRGNYGYTF | TGTGCCAGCCGGGACAGGGGCAACTATGGCTACACCTTC
NA | NA | TRBJ1-4 | TRBV6-5 | CASSSIPGATNEKLFF | TGTGCCAGCAGTTCGATTCCGGGAGCAACTAATGAAAAACTGTTTTTT
NA | NA | TRBJ1-5 | TRBV19 | CASSIGGTIRPQHF | TGTGCCAGTAGTATTGGAGGGACAATCCGGCCCCAGCATTTT
NA | NA | TRBJ1-1 | TRBV6-6 | CASSYTGTETEAFF | TGTGCCAGCAGTTATACCGGGACGGAAACTGAAGCTTTCTTT
NA | TRBD1 | TRBJ1-1 | TRBV6-5 | CASRLTGMNTEAFF | TGTGCCAGCAGATTGACAGGGATGAACACTGAAGCTTTCTTT
once | NA | TRBJ1-5 | TRBV5-6 | CASSFGGDPINQPQHF | TGTGCCAGCAGCTTCGGGGGGGACCCGATTAATCAGCCCCAGCATTTT
NA | NA | TRBJ1-5 | TRBV11-1 | CASSLTSIQPQHF | TGTGCCAGCAGCCTAACGTCCATCCAGCCCCAGCATTTT
NA | TRBD2 | TRBJ2-3 | TRBV27 | CASSRAGLNTDTQYF | TGTGCCAGCAGCCGAGCGGGGCTTAACACAGATACGCAGTATTTT
NA | TRBD1 | TRBJ1-6 | TRBV24-1 | CATKSRGRRNRGWGSPLHF | TGTGCCACCAAATCGAGAGGCAGGAGGAACAGGGGGTGGGGCTCACCCCTCCACTTT
NA | NA | TRBJ1-3 | TRBV18 | CASSPPGRNTIYF | TGTGCCAGCTCACCACCGGGCAGAAACACCATATATTTT
NA | NA | TRBJ2-1 | TRBV30 | CAWSVHVKNTDEQFF | TGTGCCTGGAGTGTGCACGTCAAAAATACTGATGAGCAGTTCTTC
once | TRBD1 | TRBJ1-1 | TRBV5-1 | CASSWDSENTEAFF | TGCGCCAGCAGCTGGGACAGTGAGAACACTGAAGCTTTCTTT
few | TRBD1 | TRBJ1-1 | TRBV10-3 | CAISLTGFATEAFF | TGTGCCATCAGCTTGACAGGGTTTGCCACTGAAGCTTTCTTT
NA | NA | TRBJ2-7 | TRBV6-5 | CASSYSSVGGLEQYF | TGTGCCAGCAGTTACTCGAGCGTAGGCGGGCTCGAGCAGTACTTC
NA | NA | TRBJ1-5 | TRBV4-1 | CASSQDPRGNQPQHF | TGCGCCAGCAGCCAAGACCCGAGGGGGAATCAGCCCCAGCATTTT